This T cell receptor (beta chain) stems from a study of T cell changes during pregnancy in multiple sclerosis. Measured with immunoSEQ multiplex PCR; TCRdb has only the in-frame clones, and not every one. This table holds approximately 100,000 clones, approximately 90% found once. This clone occurred once. Germline V CDR1 and CDR2: SGHDN, FVKESK. Between the trimmed V and J ends, which lost 4 bases and 0 bases, there was a span of 10 bases. The CDR3 spans 14 residues. Source: peripheral blood, taken after pregnancy. This chain uses TRBV14 with TRBJ2-7; D gene ambiguous. The source of this sequence is a female donor with multiple sclerosis, enrolled in a pregnancy study. The CDR3 sequence is CASSRTVSSYEQYF. The CDR3, as DNA: TGTGCCAGCAGCCGAACAGTGAGCTCCTACGAGCAGTACTTC.